Listed here is a single T cell receptor beta chain. The sort gate was single viable CD3+CD4+CD8-CD45RO+ cells for memory CD4+ T cells. This CDR3 is built from 15 residues. V lost 5 bases to trimming and J lost 0 bases, with 12 bases between them. In germline, CDR1 is SGHNT, CDR2 YYREEE (reference sequence). Sequenced by immunoSEQ multiplex PCR; TCRdb stores in-frame clones only, minus some. The sample carries around 57,000 clones, around 80% recorded once. The sample comes from a study of memory CD4+ T cells and cytomegalovirus serostatus. The chain has TRBV5-4 and TRBJ2-1; no reliable D call. The material sequenced was memory CD4+ T cells from blood. The sequence was collected from an adult in good health and CMV-seronegative. Some clones in this sample may be carry-over from other donors' samples. The CDR3 is CASRDRRNSYNEQFF. CDR3 sequence (DNA): TGTGCCAGCAGAGATCGGAGAAACTCCTACAATGAGCAGTTCTTC. Based on the CDR3 plus reference TRBV5-4 and TRBJ2-1, the full variable domain is ETGVTQSPTHLIKTRGQQVTLRCSSQSGHNTVSWYQQALGQGPQFIFQYYREEENGRGNFPPRFSGLQFPNYSSELNVNALELDDSALYLCASRDRRNSYNEQFFGPGTRLTVL.